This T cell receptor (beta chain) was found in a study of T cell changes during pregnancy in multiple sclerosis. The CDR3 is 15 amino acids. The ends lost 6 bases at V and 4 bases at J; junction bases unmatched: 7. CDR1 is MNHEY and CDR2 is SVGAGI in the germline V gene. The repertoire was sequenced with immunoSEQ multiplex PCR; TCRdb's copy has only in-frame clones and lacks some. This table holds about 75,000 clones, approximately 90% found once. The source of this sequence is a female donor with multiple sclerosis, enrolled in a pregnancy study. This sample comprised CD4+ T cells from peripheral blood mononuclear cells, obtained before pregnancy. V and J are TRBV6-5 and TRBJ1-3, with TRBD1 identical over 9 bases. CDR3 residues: CASRTGTGTGNTIYF. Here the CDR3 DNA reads TGTGCCAGCAGAACCGGGACAGGGACAGGAAACACCATATATTTT.